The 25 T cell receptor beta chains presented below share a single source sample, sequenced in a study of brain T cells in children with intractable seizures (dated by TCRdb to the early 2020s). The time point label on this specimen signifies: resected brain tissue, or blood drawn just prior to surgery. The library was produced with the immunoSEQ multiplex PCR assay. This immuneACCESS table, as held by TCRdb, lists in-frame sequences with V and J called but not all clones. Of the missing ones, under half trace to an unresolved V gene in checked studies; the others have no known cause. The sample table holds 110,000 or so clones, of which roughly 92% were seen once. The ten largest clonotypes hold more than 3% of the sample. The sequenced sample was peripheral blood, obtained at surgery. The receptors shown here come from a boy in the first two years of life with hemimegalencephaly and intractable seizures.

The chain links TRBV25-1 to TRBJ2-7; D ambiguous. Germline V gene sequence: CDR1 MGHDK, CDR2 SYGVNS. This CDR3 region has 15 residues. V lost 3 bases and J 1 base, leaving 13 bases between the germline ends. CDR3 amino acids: CASSDSLSFSYEQYF. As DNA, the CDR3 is TGTGCCAGCAGTGATAGTTTGTCGTTTTCCTACGAGCAGTACTTC.

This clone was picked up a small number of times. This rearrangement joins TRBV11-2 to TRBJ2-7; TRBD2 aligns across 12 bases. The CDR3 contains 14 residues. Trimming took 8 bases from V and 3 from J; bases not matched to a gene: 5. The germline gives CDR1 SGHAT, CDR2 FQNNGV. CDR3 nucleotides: TGTGCCAGCTCTAGCGGGAGGGGCTACTACGAGCAGTACTTC. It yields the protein CASSSGRGYYEQYF. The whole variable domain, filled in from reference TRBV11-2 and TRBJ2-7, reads EAGVAQSPRYKIIEKRQSVAFWCNPISGHATLYWYQQILGQGPKLLIQFQNNGVVDDSQLPKDRFSAERLKGVDSTLKIQPAKLEDSAVYLCASSSGRGYYEQYFGPGTRLTVT.

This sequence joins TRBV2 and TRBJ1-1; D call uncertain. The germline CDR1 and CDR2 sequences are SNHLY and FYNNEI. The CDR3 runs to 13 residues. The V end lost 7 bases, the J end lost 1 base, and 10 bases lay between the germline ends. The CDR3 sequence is CASKVWRNTEAFF. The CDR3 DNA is TGTGCCAGCAAGGTTTGGCGGAACACTGAAGCTTTCTTT.

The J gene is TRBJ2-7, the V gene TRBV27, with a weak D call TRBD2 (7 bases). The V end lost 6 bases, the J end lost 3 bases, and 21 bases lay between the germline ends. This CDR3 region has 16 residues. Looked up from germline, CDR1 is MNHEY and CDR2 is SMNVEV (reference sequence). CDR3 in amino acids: CASRPFGGGGIYEQYF. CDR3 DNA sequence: TGTGCCAGCAGACCTTTTGGGGGCGGGGGTATCTACGAGCAGTACTTC.

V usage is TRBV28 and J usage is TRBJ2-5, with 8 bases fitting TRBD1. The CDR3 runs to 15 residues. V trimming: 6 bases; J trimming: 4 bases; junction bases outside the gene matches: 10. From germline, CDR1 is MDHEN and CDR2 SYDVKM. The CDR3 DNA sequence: TGTGCCAGCAGGGTTCCCGGCAGGGGGCTAGAGACCCAGTACTTC. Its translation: CASRVPGRGLETQYF.

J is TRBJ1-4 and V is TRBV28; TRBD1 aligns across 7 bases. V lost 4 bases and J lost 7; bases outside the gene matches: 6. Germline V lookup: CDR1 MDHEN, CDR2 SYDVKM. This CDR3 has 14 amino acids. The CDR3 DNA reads TGTGCCAGCAGTTCTCGACAGGGAGGTGAAAAACTGTTTTTT. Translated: CASSSRQGGEKLFF.

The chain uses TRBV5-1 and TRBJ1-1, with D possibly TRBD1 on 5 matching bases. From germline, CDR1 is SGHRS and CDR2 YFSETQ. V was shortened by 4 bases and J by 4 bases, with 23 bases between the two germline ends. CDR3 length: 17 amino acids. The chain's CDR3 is CASSPPGLPGGGTEAFF. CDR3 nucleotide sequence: TGCGCCAGCAGCCCCCCGGGTCTCCCTGGGGGAGGCACTGAAGCTTTCTTT.

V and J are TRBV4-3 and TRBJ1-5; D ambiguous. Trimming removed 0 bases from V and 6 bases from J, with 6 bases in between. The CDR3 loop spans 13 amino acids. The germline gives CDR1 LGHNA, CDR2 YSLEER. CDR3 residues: CASSQDRFQPQHF. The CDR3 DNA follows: TGCGCCAGCAGCCAAGATCGGTTTCAGCCCCAGCATTTT.

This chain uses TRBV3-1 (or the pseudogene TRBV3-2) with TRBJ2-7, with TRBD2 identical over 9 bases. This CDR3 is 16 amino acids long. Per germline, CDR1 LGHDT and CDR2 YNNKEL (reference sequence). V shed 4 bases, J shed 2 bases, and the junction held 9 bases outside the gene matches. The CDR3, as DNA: TGTGCCAGCAGCCCCTGTACTAGCGGGCCCCCCTACGAGCAGTACTTC. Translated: CASSPCTSGPPYEQYF.

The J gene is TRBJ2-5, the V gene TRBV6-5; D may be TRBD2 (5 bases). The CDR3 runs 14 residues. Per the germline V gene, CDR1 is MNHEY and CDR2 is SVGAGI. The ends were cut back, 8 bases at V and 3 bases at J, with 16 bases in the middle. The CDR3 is CASRRGIWEETQYF. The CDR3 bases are TGTGCCAGCCGTCGAGGGATATGGGAAGAGACCCAGTACTTC.

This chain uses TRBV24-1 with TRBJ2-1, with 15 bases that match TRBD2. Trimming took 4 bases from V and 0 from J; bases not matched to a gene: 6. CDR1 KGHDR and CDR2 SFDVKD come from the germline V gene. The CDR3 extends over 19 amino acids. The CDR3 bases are TGTGCCACCAGTGACCCTGGACTAGCGGGAGGGATCTCCTACAATGAGCAGTTCTTC. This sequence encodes CATSDPGLAGGISYNEQFF.

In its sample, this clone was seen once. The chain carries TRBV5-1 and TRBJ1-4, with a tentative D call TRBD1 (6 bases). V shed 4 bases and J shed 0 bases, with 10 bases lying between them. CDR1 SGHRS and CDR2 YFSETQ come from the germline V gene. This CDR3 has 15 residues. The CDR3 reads CASSVDSATNEKLFF. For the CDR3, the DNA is TGCGCCAGCAGCGTGGACAGTGCAACTAATGAAAAACTGTTTTTT.

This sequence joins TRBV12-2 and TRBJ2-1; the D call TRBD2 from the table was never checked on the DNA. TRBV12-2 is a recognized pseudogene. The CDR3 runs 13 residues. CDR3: CASRLTSGNEQFF. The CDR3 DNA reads TGTGCAAGTCGCTTGACTAGCGGCAATGAGCAGTTCTTC.

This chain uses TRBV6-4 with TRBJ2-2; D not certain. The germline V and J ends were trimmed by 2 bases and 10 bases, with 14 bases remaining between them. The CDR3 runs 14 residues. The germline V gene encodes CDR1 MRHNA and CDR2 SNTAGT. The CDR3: CASSDRPDPAELFF. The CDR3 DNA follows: TGTGCCAGCAGTGACAGGCCAGACCCCGCGGAGCTGTTTTTT.

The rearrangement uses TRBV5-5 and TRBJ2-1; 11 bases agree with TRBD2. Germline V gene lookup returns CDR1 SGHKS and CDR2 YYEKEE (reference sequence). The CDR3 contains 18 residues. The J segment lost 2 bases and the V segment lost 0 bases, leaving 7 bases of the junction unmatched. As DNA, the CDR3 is TGTGCCAGCAGCTTGGTGGCGACTAGCGGGAACACCTACAATGAGCAGTTCTTC. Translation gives CASSLVATSGNTYNEQFF.

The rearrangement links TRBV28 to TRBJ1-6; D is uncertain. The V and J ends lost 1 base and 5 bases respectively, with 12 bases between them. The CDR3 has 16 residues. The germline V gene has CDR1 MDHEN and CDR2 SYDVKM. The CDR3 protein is CASSLLGRRHNSPLHF. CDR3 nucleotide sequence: TGTGCCAGCAGTTTATTGGGGAGGCGTCATAATTCACCCCTCCACTTT.

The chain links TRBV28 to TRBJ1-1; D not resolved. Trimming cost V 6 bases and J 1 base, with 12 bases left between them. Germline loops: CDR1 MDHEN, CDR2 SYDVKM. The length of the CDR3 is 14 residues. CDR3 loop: CASSPIPANTEAFF. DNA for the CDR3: TGTGCCAGCAGCCCAATCCCAGCGAACACTGAAGCTTTCTTT.

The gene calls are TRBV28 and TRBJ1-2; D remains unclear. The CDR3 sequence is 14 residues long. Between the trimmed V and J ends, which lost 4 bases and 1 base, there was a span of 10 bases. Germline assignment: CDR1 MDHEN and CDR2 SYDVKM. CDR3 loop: CASSSGIFNYGYTF. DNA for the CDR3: TGTGCCAGCAGTTCGGGCATCTTTAACTATGGCTACACCTTC.

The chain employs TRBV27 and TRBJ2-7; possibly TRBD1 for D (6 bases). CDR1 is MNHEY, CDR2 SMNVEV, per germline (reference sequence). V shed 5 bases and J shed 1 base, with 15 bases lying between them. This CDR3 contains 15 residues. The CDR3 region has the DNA TGTGCCAGCAGTAGTCAGGGGCTGCCATCCTACGAGCAGTACTTC. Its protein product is CASSSQGLPSYEQYF.

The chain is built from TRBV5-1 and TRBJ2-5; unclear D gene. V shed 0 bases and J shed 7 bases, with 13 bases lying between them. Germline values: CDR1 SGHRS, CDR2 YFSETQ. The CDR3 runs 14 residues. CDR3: CASSLGPVGGTQYF. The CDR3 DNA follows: TGCGCCAGCAGCTTGGGTCCGGTAGGTGGGACCCAGTACTTC.

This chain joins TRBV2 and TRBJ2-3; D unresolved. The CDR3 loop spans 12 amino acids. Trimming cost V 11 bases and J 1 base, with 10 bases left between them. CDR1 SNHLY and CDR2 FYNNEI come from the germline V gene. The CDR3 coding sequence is TGTGCCGGGTCTGAGGGCACAGATACGCAGTATTTT. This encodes CAGSEGTDTQYF.

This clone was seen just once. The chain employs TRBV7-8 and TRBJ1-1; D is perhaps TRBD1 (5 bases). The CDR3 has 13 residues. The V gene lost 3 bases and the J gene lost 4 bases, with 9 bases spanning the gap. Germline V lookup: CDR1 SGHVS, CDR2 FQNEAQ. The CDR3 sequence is CASSLGESTEAFF. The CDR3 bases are TGTGCCAGCAGCTTGGGGGAGTCCACTGAAGCTTTCTTT.

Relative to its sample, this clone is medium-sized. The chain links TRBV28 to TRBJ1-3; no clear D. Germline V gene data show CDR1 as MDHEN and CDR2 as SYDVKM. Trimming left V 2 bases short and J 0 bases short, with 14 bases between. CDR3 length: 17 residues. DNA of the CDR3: TGTGCCAGCAGTTTAAGGCCCGGCGGAGGCTCTGGAAACACCATATATTTT. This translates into CASSLRPGGGSGNTIYF.

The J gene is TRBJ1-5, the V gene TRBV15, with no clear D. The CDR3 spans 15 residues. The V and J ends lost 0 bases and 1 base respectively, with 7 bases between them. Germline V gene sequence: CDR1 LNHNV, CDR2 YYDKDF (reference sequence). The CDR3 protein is CATSRDRGSNQPQHF. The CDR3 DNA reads TGTGCCACCAGCAGAGATCGAGGGAGCAATCAGCCCCAGCATTTT.

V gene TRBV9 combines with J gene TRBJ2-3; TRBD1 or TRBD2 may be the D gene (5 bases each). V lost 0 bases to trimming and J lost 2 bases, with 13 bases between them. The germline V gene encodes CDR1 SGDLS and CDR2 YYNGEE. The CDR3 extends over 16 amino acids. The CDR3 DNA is TGTGCCAGCAGCGTAGCTCTTGGGACCAACACAGATACGCAGTATTTT. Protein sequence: CASSVALGTNTDTQYF.